This T cell receptor beta chain derives from a study of high-grade serous ovarian cancer treatment subgroups (dated by TCRdb to the early 2020s). Background for the entire study: A mean of 14,192 reads and 6,500 to 9,500 unique TCR beta rearrangements per sample was generated by sequencing. Under a laparoscopic triage algorithm, patients with high-grade serous ovarian cancer were grouped by complete gross resection or by neoadjuvant chemotherapy response, and the study profiled the TCR beta repertoires of these patients. Of the approximately 30 patients in the cohort, about ten had no residual disease after primary surgery (R0), about ten were excellent NACT responders, and about ten were poor NACT responders. One primary tumor sample and two metastatic tumor samples were collected from each patient, for a total of around 99 samples. Summary of the overall study and its limitations: The TCR repertoire analyses centered on CDR3, and CDR1 and CDR2 were not analyzed. Tumors from the same patient had repertoire similarity ranging from about 0.095 to 0.85, while tumors from different patients showed almost no similarity. TCR clonal relatedness correlated positively with neoantigen level and, by trend, with copy number variation and mutation load from whole-genome sequencing. Because bulk tumor TCR sequencing provided no spatial information, insight into HGSC tumor complexity and diversity was limited.

CDR1 and CDR2 were assigned from the germline V gene (reference sequence) as LNHDA and SQIVND. The CDR3 runs 11 amino acids, cysteine and phenylalanine included. Just the 33-base CDR3 DNA is kept, in frame starting at base 1. The 100 or so tumor samples were subjected to high-throughput TCR profiling using ImmunoSEQ. Per the authors' processing: Repertoire diversity metrics included richness (unique productive sequences), clonality, evenness and relatedness; Bhattacharyya coefficient assessed similarity between samples. A sensitivity analysis that removed TCRs with fewer than two reads produced consistent conclusions. TCRdb retrieved this table from immuneACCESS and kept in-frame rearrangements only. Not all clones are present; in checked studies, unresolved V genes account for under half, and no reason is known for the remainder. D and trimming were read from the DNA, whereas the V and J calls and clone size are those reported in that table. For this sample there are some 7,700 clones; roughly three quarters appear just once. The top ten clonotypes cover roughly 10% of the sample.

Tumor samples were collected prior to definitive surgery or chemotherapy. Genomic DNA extraction was performed by the MD Anderson Biospecimen Extraction Resource, and TCR sequencing was carried out by the MD Anderson Cancer Genomics Laboratory. Notes on this clone: This clone's antigen is unknown. Base qualities are not provided; no much larger clone lies one nucleotide away.

The TCR sequence derives from a human donor with high-grade serous ovarian cancer. The sequencing input was tumor tissue. This chain is built from TRBV19 and TRBJ2-1, with TRBD2 perhaps the D gene, on 6 matching bases. The DNA reads TGTGGAGCGGGCCAGCGCAATGAGCAGTTCTTC. It encodes CGAGQRNEQFF.